Below, 17 T cell receptor beta chains from the same sample are listed, as sequenced in a study of identical twins. TCRdb re-analysed the 5' RACE reads in MiXCR, keeping a single row per CDR3 protein. The data contain 1.5 million or so distinct CDR3 sequences, around 29% of them singletons. Specimen: cord blood. All receptors come from a newborn girl in good health.

Regarding this clonotype: A much larger clone lies one base from this, so it may be a read error. The chain employs TRBV10-3 and TRBJ2-3; 7 bases fit TRBD1. The CDR3 length is 16 residues. The germline V gene encodes CDR1 ENHRY and CDR2 SYGVKD. V trimming: 4 bases; J trimming: 4 bases; junction bases outside the gene matches: 11. CDR3 sequence reads: CAISGHRGMSADTQYF. CDR3 coding DNA: TGTGCCATCAGTGGACACAGGGGAATGAGCGCAGATACGCAGTATTTT.

The chain employs TRBV25-1 and TRBJ1-5, with D unresolved. Germline V gene data show CDR1 as MGHDK and CDR2 as SYGVNS. The CDR3 contains 15 residues. The ends were cut back, 8 bases at V and 4 bases at J, with 18 bases in the middle. As DNA, the CDR3 is TGTGCCAGCTCCCCCAGAGGGATTGGGAATCAGCCCCAGCATTTT. Encoded protein: CASSPRGIGNQPQHF.

This clonotype was counted ten times or more. The J gene is TRBJ2-1, the V gene TRBV10-3, with D perhaps matching TRBD1 or TRBD2 (5 bases each). Between the trimmed V and J ends, which lost 6 bases and 8 bases, there was a span of 14 bases. CDR1 is ENHRY, CDR2 SYGVKD, per germline. This CDR3 comprises 13 residues. CDR3 sequence (DNA): TGTGCCATCAGCGGGACCGCATTTCATGAGCAGTTCTTC. Its protein is CAISGTAFHEQFF.

This rearrangement joins TRBV29-1 to TRBJ1-4; D is unclear. The germline V gene encodes CDR1 SQVTM and CDR2 ANQGSEA. The CDR3 extends over 14 amino acids. Trimming cost V 5 bases and J 2 bases, with 12 bases left between them. Here the CDR3 DNA reads TGCAGCGTTCTGTCGCGGGTCACTAATGAAAAACTGTTTTTT. Residues: CSVLSRVTNEKLFF.

The gene calls are TRBV5-1 and TRBJ2-5; TRBD1 is a possible D gene (6 bases). TRBJ2-7 explains the end of the DNA better; the J call may be wrong. In germline, CDR1 is SGHRS, CDR2 YFSETQ. The CDR3 loop spans 14 amino acids. The CDR3 DNA reads as TGCGCCAGCAGCCCCTACCCGGACAGAAACGAGCAGTACTTC. Its translation: CASSPYPDRNEQYF.

V gene TRBV5-1 combines with J gene TRBJ2-3; D remains unclear. Germline V CDR1 and CDR2: SGHRS, YFSETQ. V was cut by 9 bases and J by 4 bases, with 6 bases left in between. This CDR3 spans 10 amino acids. CDR3 loop: CANPADTQYF. Here the CDR3 DNA reads TGCGCCAATCCCGCAGATACGCAGTATTTT.

This clonotype was recorded a few times. V usage is TRBV10-2 and J usage is TRBJ2-3, with 9 bases identical to TRBD2. Germline CDR1 WSHSY, CDR2 SAAADI. Germline trimming cut 4 bases from V and 0 bases from J; bases unmatched to any gene: 5. This CDR3 is 16 amino acids long. CDR3 coding DNA: TGCGCCAGCAGTGGTAGCGGGAGCCGGAGCACAGATACGCAGTATTTT. Translated: CASSGSGSRSTDTQYF.

V gene TRBV10-2 combines with J gene TRBJ2-3, with D tentatively TRBD2 (6 bases). Germline V lookup: CDR1 WSHSY, CDR2 SAAADI. V lost 8 bases and J lost 5, with 17 bases in between. This CDR3 has 14 residues. CDR3: CASLGVGRKDTQYF. Written as DNA, the CDR3 is TGCGCCAGCCTGGGGGTGGGGAGGAAAGATACGCAGTATTTT.

This clonotype was seen ten or more times. The V gene is TRBV4-1, the J gene TRBJ2-4; maybe TRBD2 (6 bases). Germline V lookup: CDR1 MGHRA, CDR2 YSYEKL. The CDR3 contains 14 residues. The ends were cut back, 1 base at V and 6 bases at J, with 10 bases in the middle. CDR3 residues: CASSQGLGINIQYF. The CDR3 DNA reads as TGCGCCAGCAGCCAAGGACTAGGGATAAACATTCAGTACTTC.

This clonotype was seen a single time. An end of the junction does not agree with germline; a read error may underlie this. The chain uses TRBV6-1 and TRBJ1-5; 8 positions match TRBD1. The CDR3 runs to 13 residues. Germline CDR1 is MNHNS and CDR2 is SASEGT. The CDR3 reads CATQGASNRPQHF. The DNA for the CDR3 is TGTGCCACCCAGGGGGCTAGCAATCGGCCCCAGCATTTT.

Ten or more counts support this clonotype. The chain couples TRBV7-2 to TRBJ2-1; 9 bases match TRBD2. The CDR3 spans 16 residues. Losses at the gene ends were 1 base for V and 0 bases for J; bases not matched to a gene: 1. Germline lookup yields CDR1 SGHTA and CDR2 FQGNSA. This CDR3 reads CASSLGLAVSYNEQFF. The CDR3 DNA is TGTGCCAGCAGCTTAGGACTAGCGGTCTCCTACAATGAGCAGTTCTTC.

The chain uses TRBV5-1 and TRBJ2-4, with D unresolved. The J call may be mistaken, given a closer DNA end match to TRBJ2-5. Germline CDR1 reads SGHRS; CDR2 reads YFSETQ. This CDR3 is built from 14 residues. CDR3 sequence (DNA): TGCGCCAGCAGCGTGCAATATACCCAAGAGACCCAGTACTTC. Translating it yields CASSVQYTQETQYF.

The chain has TRBV28 and TRBJ2-5, with 8 nucleotides matching TRBD1. The ends lost 6 bases at V and 5 bases at J; junction bases unmatched: 11. CDR1 is MDHEN, CDR2 SYDVKM, per germline. CDR3 size: 15 residues. CDR3 sequence reads: CASSPGQGLEETQYF. DNA for the CDR3: TGTGCCAGCAGCCCCGGACAGGGTTTAGAGGAGACCCAGTACTTC.

This rearrangement joins TRBV20-1 to TRBJ1-5, with TRBD1 matching 8 bases. This CDR3 is 15 amino acids long. CDR1 and CDR2 (germline): DFQATT, SNEGSKA (reference sequence). V lost 1 base and J lost 6; bases outside the gene matches: 8. The CDR3 DNA reads as TGCAGTGCTAGAGCAATCGGGACAGGACTTCAGCCCCAGCATTTT. As protein: CSARAIGTGLQPQHF.

The CDR3 nucleotides are TGTGCCAGCAGCCAAAACGCCGTGGCGAAAGCACCAGATACGCAGTATTTT. This codes for CASSQNAVAKAPDTQYF. The chain is built from TRBV27 and TRBJ2-3; D is undetermined. V shed 6 bases and J shed 4 bases, with 23 bases lying between them. CDR1 MNHEY and CDR2 SMNVEV come from the germline V gene (reference sequence). This CDR3 has 17 residues.

Details on this clonotype: A junction boundary mismatches the germline segment, possibly from a read error. The rearrangement joins TRBV20-1 to TRBJ2-1, with 11 nucleotides matching TRBD2. The germline V gene has CDR1 DFQATT and CDR2 SNEGSKA (reference sequence). The CDR3 loop spans 18 amino acids. The CDR3 is CSARAPGLADASHNEQFF. The CDR3 region has the DNA TGCAGTGCTAGAGCGCCGGGACTAGCGGACGCCTCCCACAATGAGCAGTTCTTC.

The chain couples TRBV24-1 to TRBJ2-2; maybe TRBD1 (7 bases). V was shortened by 5 bases and J by 6 bases, with 12 bases between the two germline ends. Germline loops: CDR1 KGHDR, CDR2 SFDVKD. This CDR3 spans 14 amino acids. CDR3 region: CATSGTGGSGELFF. CDR3 nucleotides: TGTGCCACCAGTGGGACAGGAGGGTCCGGGGAGCTGTTTTTT.